This T cell receptor (beta chain) stems from a study of a mutant IDH1 vaccine in newly diagnosed glioma. About the study: Beginning 4-6 weeks after radiotherapy alone, or with temozolomide cycles, vaccination took place. Patients arrived already treated with radiotherapy, temozolomide, or both, most having had both.

Study-level findings and limits: Immune responses arising from the vaccine appeared in 80% to 95% of patients.

The CDR3 is 13 amino acids. Per the germline V gene, CDR1 is SEHNR and CDR2 is FQNEAQ (reference sequence). Trimming removed 10 bases from V and 1 base from J, with 8 bases in between. Regarding time point: week 5, during vaccination. A 20-mer mutant IDH1 peptide at 300 ug was injected subcutaneously with topical imiquimod. There were new WHO grade 3 or 4 astrocytomas in the donors, and these were IDH1-mutant and ATRX-lost. Assay: immunoSEQ multiplex PCR; the TCRdb copy retains only in-frame clones and omits some. This table has tens of thousands of clones, 91% appearing once. Notes on this clone: Its antigen is still unknown.

This receptor was obtained from a woman in her forties or fifties with glioma. The genes are TRBV7-9 and TRBJ1-6; D is perhaps TRBD1 (6 bases). The sample here was PBMCs, taken from a glioma patient whose treatment included an IDH1 peptide vaccine. CDR3 DNA sequence: TGTGCCATACAGGGTTCCTATAATTCACCCCTCCACTTT. Its protein is CAIQGSYNSPLHF. Complete variable domain (other parts from reference TRBV7-9 and TRBJ1-6): DTGVSQNPRHKITKRGQNVTFRCDPISEHNRLYWYRQTLGQGPEFLTYFQNEAQLEKSRLLSDRFSAERPKGSFSTLEIQRTEQGDSAMYLCAIQGSYNSPLHFGNGTRLTVT.